This TCR beta chain was captured by sequencing in a study of molecular identifiers for immune sequencing clone quantification. Turning to the study itself: Replicate runs used RNA from 20,000 or 100,000 naive CD8 cells, which was split five ways into aliquots, and four of those aliquots were then sequenced.

Naive CD8 T cells were FACS-sorted by CD8+CD4-CCR7+CD45RA+ markers. Findings and limits, study-wide: In naive cells, under 1% of molecules belonged to clones above 20 RNA copies, against over 98% in effector cells.

Methods described previously, with TCR primers listed, were used for bulk TCR libraries. TCRdb re-called the PCR reads through MiXCR, storing one row per CDR3 protein. The sample lists about half a million distinct CDR3 sequences, roughly 26% seen once, with 0.7% to 0.9% in the top ten. CDR3 length: 16 residues. Trimming removed 4 bases from V and 4 bases from J; junction bases left unmatched: 11. Per germline, CDR1 ENHRY and CDR2 SYGVKD. On this clonotype itself: Its antigen is as yet unknown.

The J gene is TRBJ1-1, the V gene TRBV10-3; 8 nucleotides agree with TRBD1. The sequence was collected from a human donor in good health. Some libraries in this study had Jurkat cell RNA spiked in. The source material was naive CD8+ T cells from blood, with Jurkat cell RNA spiked in. The subset is: FACS-sorted CD8+CD4-CCR7+CD45RA+ naive T cells. The CDR3 region has the DNA TGTGCCATCAGTGGGTCCATGGACAGGGTTTCCACTGAAGCTTTCTTT. Amino acid sequence: CAISGSMDRVSTEAFF.